One and the same sample provided the 26 T cell receptor beta chains below, sequenced in a study of T cell repertoires in cytomegalovirus infection. Via MiXCR, TCRdb re-called the reads, giving one row per CDR3 protein. The sample lists 450,000 to 550,000 distinct CDR3 sequences, approximately 17% occurring once. Sequences were obtained from CD8+ T cells from PBMCs. The receptor source for this set is a human donor in good health (CMV status not recorded). Some clones in this sample may be carry-over from other donors' samples.

The chain employs TRBV7-6 and TRBJ1-1; 8 bases are shared with TRBD1. Germline CDR1 reads SGHVS; CDR2 reads FNYEAQ. V lost 5 bases and J lost 5; bases outside the gene matches: 7. The CDR3 sequence is 14 residues long. In DNA, the CDR3 is TGTGCCAGCAGCCGCTCAGGGGGCTTAACTGAAGCTTTCTTT. The encoded protein is CASSRSGGLTEAFF. The variable domain in full, completed from reference TRBV7-6 and TRBJ1-1, reads GAGVSQSPRYKVTKRGQDVALRCDPISGHVSLYWYRQALGQGPEFLTYFNYEAQQDKSGLPNDRFSAERPEGSISTLTIQRTEQRDSAMYRCASSRSGGLTEAFFGQGTRLTVV.

The CDR3 region is CASSSGQFLTEAFF. The CDR3 coding sequence is TGTGCCAGCAGCTCGGGACAGTTCCTCACTGAAGCTTTCTTT. The chain links TRBV11-1 to TRBJ1-1; 7 bases are a match to TRBD1. V shed 4 bases and J 4 bases; nucleotides not matched to a gene: 6. The CDR3 contains 14 residues. CDR1 is SGHAT and CDR2 is FQDESV in the germline V gene (reference sequence).

This clonotype has at least ten counts. The chain combines TRBV25-1 with TRBJ1-5; a possible D gene is TRBD1 (6 bases). V was clipped by 7 bases and J by 1 base, with 14 bases between them. CDR3 length: 15 residues. Germline assignment: CDR1 MGHDK and CDR2 SYGVNS. The CDR3 sequence: CASIGDKGSNQPQHF. In DNA form, the CDR3 reads TGTGCCAGCATTGGGGACAAGGGAAGCAATCAGCCCCAGCATTTT.

The rearrangement joins TRBV20-1 to TRBJ2-1; either TRBD1 or TRBD2 may fit D (5 bases each). There are 15 residues in the CDR3. Germline-derived CDR1 and CDR2 are DFQATT and SNEGSKA (reference sequence). CDR3 bases: TGCAGCGGGAAAAAGGGGCGGGCCCCTGGCTATGAGCAGTTCTTC. Protein product: CSGKKGRAPGYEQFF.

This clonotype has a count of ten or more. This chain joins TRBV7-2 and TRBJ2-3, with 9 bases lining up with TRBD2. There are 15 residues in the CDR3. From germline, CDR1 is SGHTA and CDR2 FQGNSA. V lost 5 bases, J lost 6 bases, and 9 bases stayed unmatched. CDR3 residues: CASSPPGLATDTQYF. CDR3 sequence (DNA): TGTGCCAGCAGCCCACCGGGACTAGCTACTGATACGCAGTATTTT. Full variable domain (outside the CDR3, taken from reference TRBV7-2 and TRBJ2-3): GAGVSQSPSNKVTEKGKDVELRCDPISGHTALYWYRQSLGQGLEFLIYFQGNSAPDKSGLPSDRFSAERTGGSVSTLTIQRTQQEDSAVYLCASSPPGLATDTQYFGPGTRLTVL.

CDR3: CASSVEAGLASSYEQYF. CDR3 coding DNA: TGTGCCAGCAGCGTAGAGGCTGGACTAGCGAGCTCCTACGAGCAGTACTTC. This chain links TRBV9 with TRBJ2-7; TRBD2 agrees at 9 bases. Losses at the gene ends were 0 bases for V and 0 bases for J; bases not matched to a gene: 7. Looked up from germline, CDR1 is SGDLS and CDR2 is YYNGEE. The CDR3 consists of 17 residues. Full variable domain (remainder filled in from reference TRBV9 and TRBJ2-7): DSGVTQTPKHLITATGQRVTLRCSPRSGDLSVYWYQQSLDQGLQFLIQYYNGEERAKGNILERFSAQQFPDLHSELNLSSLELGDSALYFCASSVEAGLASSYEQYFGPGTRLTVT.

Details on this clonotype: One end of the junction does not line up with germline, which may come from a read error. V and J are TRBV28 and TRBJ2-7; D may correspond to TRBD1 or TRBD2 (5 bases each). The CDR3 is 14 residues long. Looked up from germline, CDR1 is MDHEN and CDR2 is SYDVKM. In nucleotides, the CDR3 is TGTTCCAGCAGCCTCCCGAGGGGCATGGGCGAGCAGTACTTC. It specifies CSSSLPRGMGEQYF.

V and J are TRBV19 and TRBJ1-1; D gene unclear. The CDR3 totals 15 residues. Germline assignment: CDR1 LNHDA and CDR2 SQIVND (reference sequence). Trimming pared 6 bases from V and 2 bases from J, leaving 16 bases between. The DNA for the CDR3 is TGTGCCAGTAGAGACGAGACGGAGACTAACACTGAAGCTTTCTTT. Translation: CASRDETETNTEAFF. Full variable domain (outside the CDR3, taken from reference TRBV19 and TRBJ1-1): DGGITQSPKYLFRKEGQNVTLSCEQNLNHDAMYWYRQDPGQGLRLIYYSQIVNDFQKGDIAEGYSVSREKKESFPLTVTSAQKNPTAFYLCASRDETETNTEAFFGQGTRLTVV.

The rearrangement uses TRBV20-1 and TRBJ2-1; either TRBD1 or TRBD2 may fit D (6 bases each). The germline CDR1 and CDR2 sequences are DFQATT and SNEGSKA (reference sequence). The CDR3 runs to 12 residues. Trimming pared 3 bases from V and 15 bases from J, leaving 18 bases between. The CDR3 loop reads CSASPEGDFWFF. In DNA, the CDR3 is TGCAGTGCTAGCCCCGAGGGGGACTTTTGGTTCTTC.

The chain employs TRBV20-1 and TRBJ2-5; D is undetermined. The length of the CDR3 is 12 residues. Germline-derived CDR1 and CDR2 are DFQATT and SNEGSKA (reference sequence). The V gene lost 7 bases and the J gene lost 2 bases, with 11 bases spanning the gap. DNA of the CDR3: TGCAGTGTCCCGGGTAGACAAGAGACCCAGTACTTC. It encodes CSVPGRQETQYF.

This clonotype was counted at least ten times. The V and J genes are TRBV14 and TRBJ1-2; tentatively, D is TRBD1 (6 bases). Trimming stripped 1 base from V and 6 bases from J, with 15 bases between. The CDR3 has 15 residues. Per germline, CDR1 SGHDN and CDR2 FVKESK. The CDR3 DNA is TGTGCCAGCAGCCAAGTAGCCAGGGGTCGCGATGGCTACACCTTC. Its translation: CASSQVARGRDGYTF. Combining the CDR3 with reference TRBV14 and TRBJ1-2 gives the whole variable domain EAGVTQFPSHSVIEKGQTVTLRCDPISGHDNLYWYRRVMGKEIKFLLHFVKESKQDESGMPNNRFLAERTGGTYSTLKVQPAELEDSGVYFCASSQVARGRDGYTFGSGTRLTVV.

This clonotype was seen many times. The chain employs TRBV6-6 and TRBJ2-1; D remains ambiguous. Germline CDR1 and CDR2: MNHNY and SVGAGI (reference sequence). The V end lost 5 bases, the J end lost 10 bases, and 15 bases lay between the germline ends. This CDR3 region has 13 residues. The CDR3 loop reads CASSHGPTLEQFF. Here the CDR3 DNA reads TGTGCCAGCAGTCACGGGCCAACTTTAGAGCAGTTCTTC.

This clonotype was detected many times. This sequence joins TRBV6-2 or TRBV6-3 and TRBJ1-2; D is perhaps TRBD1 (5 bases). Germline CDR1 MNHEY, CDR2 SVGEGT. The CDR3 contains 13 residues. Between the trimmed V and J ends, which lost 7 bases and 7 bases, there was a span of 16 bases. Written as DNA, the CDR3 is TGTGCCAGCATTCCGGGGGGTAGAGGTGGCTACACCTTC. Protein: CASIPGGRGGYTF.

This clonotype was found many times. The chain uses TRBV27 and TRBJ2-7; D not certain. The CDR3 loop spans 15 amino acids. Germline CDR1 MNHEY, CDR2 SMNVEV (reference sequence). V lost 5 bases and J lost 1, with 15 bases in between. CDR3 nucleotide sequence: TGTGCCAGCAGTAAATCGGCCGATCAATCCTACGAGCAGTACTTC. Translated: CASSKSADQSYEQYF.

This clonotype has a count of ten or more. V is TRBV27 and J is TRBJ2-5, with TRBD1 matching over 8 bases. V lost 3 bases to trimming and J lost 5 bases; unmatched junction nucleotides: 5. CDR1 and CDR2 from the germline V gene are MNHEY and SMNVEV (reference sequence). The CDR3 covers 14 residues. CDR3 loop: CASSFYRGDETQYF. In nucleotides, the CDR3 is TGTGCCAGCAGTTTCTACAGGGGGGATGAGACCCAGTACTTC.

This clonotype was recorded many times. This rearrangement joins TRBV7-3 to TRBJ2-3, with a possible D match to TRBD2 (5 bases). Trimming cost V 5 bases and J 0 bases, with 12 bases left between them. Germline V gene lookup returns CDR1 SGHTA and CDR2 FQGTGA. The CDR3 is 15 residues long. This CDR3 is CASSLMSGSTDTQYF. CDR3 bases: TGTGCCAGCAGCCTTATGAGCGGCAGCACAGATACGCAGTATTTT.

The chain has TRBV20-1 and TRBJ2-5, with D hard to call. The CDR3 contains 15 residues. Trimming took off 1 base at V and 2 bases at J, with 14 bases between the two ends. CDR1 is DFQATT and CDR2 is SNEGSKA in the germline V gene (reference sequence). The CDR3 nucleotides are TGCAGTGCTAGAGTGGGTGGGCAGAGTCAAGAGACCCAGTACTTC. Translating gives CSARVGGQSQETQYF.

Note on this clonotype: A much more abundant neighbour one base away suggests this may be a read error. This chain links TRBV7-3 with TRBJ2-5, with a tentative D call TRBD2 (7 bases). The length of the CDR3 is 15 residues. Trimming stripped 3 bases from V and 5 bases from J, with 16 bases between. Germline V CDR1 and CDR2: SGHTA, FQGTGA. The CDR3 bases are TGTGCCAGCAGCTTCGGAGGGGGGGTTAGGGAGACCCAGTACTTC. The encoded protein is CASSFGGGVRETQYF.

This clonotype was picked up many times. The V gene is TRBV20-1, the J gene TRBJ2-7; D is uncertain. The CDR3 loop spans 13 amino acids. V dropped 0 bases and J dropped 1 base, with 7 bases sitting between them. From germline, CDR1 is DFQATT and CDR2 SNEGSKA (reference sequence). CDR3 DNA sequence: TGCAGTGCTAGAGATCACGAGTCCTACGAGCAGTACTTC. Translated, it gives CSARDHESYEQYF.

This clonotype was detected only a few times. This chain connects TRBV20-1 to TRBJ1-1, with D possibly matching TRBD1 (5 bases). In germline, CDR1 is DFQATT, CDR2 SNEGSKA (reference sequence). This CDR3 has 15 residues. Trimming removed 3 bases at V and 2 bases at J, with 16 bases between. The CDR3 DNA follows: TGCAGTGCTAGTGGGACCGCTGCTCGAAACACTGAAGCTTTCTTT. Its protein is CSASGTAARNTEAFF.

V usage is TRBV9 and J usage is TRBJ1-2; tentative D call: TRBD1 (5 bases). The CDR3 loop spans 15 amino acids. Germline V lookup: CDR1 SGDLS, CDR2 YYNGEE. Trimming left V 3 bases short and J 6 bases short, with 18 bases between. The CDR3 DNA is TGTGCCAGCAGCGCGATCGGGGGGAAGTCAGATGGCTACACCTTC. Amino acids: CASSAIGGKSDGYTF.

This chain joins TRBV29-1 and TRBJ1-1, with 9 bases lining up with TRBD1. V was clipped by 6 bases and J by 3 bases; unmatched bases: 8. The germline gives CDR1 SQVTM, CDR2 ANQGSEA. The CDR3 is 14 amino acids. CDR3 region: CSVGTGIKDTEAFF. In DNA form, the CDR3 reads TGCAGCGTAGGGACAGGGATTAAGGACACTGAAGCTTTCTTT. Full variable domain (remainder filled in from reference TRBV29-1 and TRBJ1-1): SAVISQKPSRDICQRGTSLTIQCQVDSQVTMMFWYRQQPGQSLTLIATANQGSEATYESGFVIDKFPISRPNLTFSTLTVSNMSPEDSSIYLCSVGTGIKDTEAFFGQGTRLTVV.

This clonotype was counted many times. The CDR3 spells CASSYAGDWAQYF. In DNA, the CDR3 is TGTGCCAGCAGTTACGCGGGAGACTGGGCGCAGTACTTC. The V and J genes are TRBV12-3 or TRBV12-4 and TRBJ2-7; TRBD2 aligns across 7 bases. CDR3 length equals 13 residues. J lost 9 bases, V lost 4 bases, and 9 bases had no gene match.

CDR3: CASSSHASGINEQFF. In DNA, the CDR3 is TGTGCCAGCAGCTCCCACGCTAGCGGGATCAATGAGCAGTTCTTC. The chain combines TRBV7-3 with TRBJ2-1; 9 bases agree with TRBD2. The CDR3 contains 15 residues. V was clipped by 4 bases and J by 6 bases; unmatched bases: 7. Looked up from germline, CDR1 is SGHTA and CDR2 is FQGTGA. The full variable domain, its missing parts supplied by reference TRBV7-3 and TRBJ2-1, is GAGVSQTPSNKVTEKGKYVELRCDPISGHTALYWYRQSLGQGPEFLIYFQGTGAADDSGLPNDRFFAVRPEGSVSTLKIQRTERGDSAVYLCASSSHASGINEQFFGPGTRLTVL.

The CDR3 sequence is CASSASGISYEQYF. CDR3 coding DNA: TGTGCCAGCAGCGCCAGCGGGATCTCCTACGAGCAGTACTTC. This chain links TRBV9 with TRBJ2-7; 7 bases are a match to TRBD2. The CDR3 has 14 residues. Germline V gives CDR1 SGDLS, CDR2 YYNGEE. The V segment lost 3 bases and the J segment 0 bases; nucleotides outside the gene matches: 3.

This clonotype was counted a few times. The CDR3 protein is CAISEGVDEQYF. The DNA of the CDR3 is TGTGCCATCAGTGAGGGGGTCGACGAGCAGTACTTC. This chain uses TRBV10-3 with TRBJ2-7; D gene unclear. Germline V gene lookup returns CDR1 ENHRY and CDR2 SYGVKD. The V and J ends lost 2 bases and 5 bases respectively, with 7 bases between them. The CDR3 runs 12 residues.